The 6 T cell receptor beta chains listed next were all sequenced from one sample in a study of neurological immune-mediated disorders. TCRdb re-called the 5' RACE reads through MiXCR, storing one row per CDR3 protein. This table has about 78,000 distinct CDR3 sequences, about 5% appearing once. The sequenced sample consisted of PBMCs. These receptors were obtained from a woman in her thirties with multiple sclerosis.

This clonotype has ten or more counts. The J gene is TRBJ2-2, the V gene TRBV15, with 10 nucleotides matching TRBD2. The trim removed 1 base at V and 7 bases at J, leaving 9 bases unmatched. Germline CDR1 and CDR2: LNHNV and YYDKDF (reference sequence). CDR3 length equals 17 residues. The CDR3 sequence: CATSRVLAGASGGELFF. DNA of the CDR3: TGTGCCACCAGCAGAGTGCTAGCGGGAGCCTCGGGCGGGGAGCTGTTTTTT.

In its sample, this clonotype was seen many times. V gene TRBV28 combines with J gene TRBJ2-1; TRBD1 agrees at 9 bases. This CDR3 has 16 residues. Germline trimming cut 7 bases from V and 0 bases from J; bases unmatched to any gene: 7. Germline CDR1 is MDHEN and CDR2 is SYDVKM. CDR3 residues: CASNPLGQGSYNEQFF. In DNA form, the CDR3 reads TGTGCCAGCAACCCGTTGGGACAGGGCTCCTACAATGAGCAGTTCTTC.

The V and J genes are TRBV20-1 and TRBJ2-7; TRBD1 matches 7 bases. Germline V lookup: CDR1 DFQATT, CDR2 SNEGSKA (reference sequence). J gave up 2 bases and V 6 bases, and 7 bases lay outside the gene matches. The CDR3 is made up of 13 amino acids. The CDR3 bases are TGCAGTGCCCTCAGGGGGTTCACCTACGAGCAGTACTTC. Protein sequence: CSALRGFTYEQYF.

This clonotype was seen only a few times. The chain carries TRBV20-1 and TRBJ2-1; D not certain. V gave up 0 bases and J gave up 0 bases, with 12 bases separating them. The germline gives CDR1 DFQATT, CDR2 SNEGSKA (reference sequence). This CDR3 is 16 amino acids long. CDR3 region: CSARDQSRSSYNEQFF. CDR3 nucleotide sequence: TGCAGTGCTAGAGATCAATCTAGAAGCTCCTACAATGAGCAGTTCTTC.

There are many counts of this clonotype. CDR3 bases: TGTGCCAGCAGCTTGGGACAGGGGGCGATACGAACCGGGGAGCTGTTTTTT. Protein product: CASSLGQGAIRTGELFF. This chain uses TRBV7-8 with TRBJ2-2; 12 positions agree with TRBD1. The J segment lost 5 bases and the V segment lost 3 bases, leaving 7 bases of the junction unmatched. CDR3 length: 17 amino acids. Per germline, CDR1 SGHVS and CDR2 FQNEAQ.

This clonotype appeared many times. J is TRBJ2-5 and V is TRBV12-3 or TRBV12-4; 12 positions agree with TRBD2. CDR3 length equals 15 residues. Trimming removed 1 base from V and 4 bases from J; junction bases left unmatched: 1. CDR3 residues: CASSLGGLAGETQYF. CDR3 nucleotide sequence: TGTGCCAGCAGTTTAGGGGGACTAGCGGGAGAGACCCAGTACTTC.